What follows are 28 T cell receptor beta chains derived from one specimen sequenced in a study of blood T cell repertoires in COVID-19 (dated by TCRdb to about 2020). Library construction relied on the immunoSEQ multiplex PCR assay. Not all clones reach the TCRdb copy of this immuneACCESS table, which keeps in-frame sequences only. Checked studies attribute under half of the gap to unresolved V genes and leave the rest unexplained. In this sample the table shows about 170,000 clones, roughly 90% of which occur a single time. The ten biggest clones cover about 5.3% of the sample. Sample: peripheral blood. The source of these receptors is a man aged 25 to 40 with COVID-19, enrolled during active disease.

V is TRBV6-2 or TRBV6-3 and J is TRBJ1-5; D perhaps matches TRBD1 (5 bases). Trimming left V 6 bases short and J 3 bases short, with 12 bases between. CDR1 is MNHEY and CDR2 is SVGEGT in the germline V gene. CDR3 size: 14 residues. CDR3 DNA: TGTGCCAGCAGCCCCGGGGGGTACAATCAGCCCCAGCATTTT. It is translated as CASSPGGYNQPQHF.

The J gene is TRBJ2-7, the V gene TRBV28; TRBD2 agrees at 9 bases. The germline V gene has CDR1 MDHEN and CDR2 SYDVKM. The length of the CDR3 is 14 residues. Trimming at V came to 8 bases and at J to 3 bases, leaving 8 bases not matched to a gene. The CDR3 region has the DNA TGTGCCAGCGGGAGCGGGGGGTTGATCTACGAGCAGTACTTC. The encoded protein is CASGSGGLIYEQYF. The full variable domain, in which reference TRBV28 and TRBJ2-7 provide the parts outside the CDR3, is DVKVTQSSRYLVKRTGEKVFLECVQDMDHENMFWYRQDPGLGLRLIYFSYDVKMKEKGDIPEGYSVSREKKERFSLILESASTNQTSMYLCASGSGGLIYEQYFGPGTRLTVT.

The chain couples TRBV4-3 to TRBJ2-1, with a possible D match to TRBD2 (5 bases). This CDR3 contains 11 residues. CDR1 LGHNA and CDR2 YSLEER come from the germline V gene. V lost 4 bases and J 10 bases, leaving 8 bases between the germline ends. The CDR3 protein is CASSLRGEQFF. In DNA, the CDR3 is TGCGCCAGCAGCCTCCGCGGGGAGCAGTTCTTC.

The V call is TRBV6-5, the J call TRBJ1-1; 7 nucleotides line up with TRBD1. Germline CDR1 MNHEY, CDR2 SVGAGI. V was pared by 5 bases and J by 1 base, with 7 bases of the junction left unmatched. This CDR3 contains 15 residues. The CDR3 DNA reads TGTGCCAGCAGTCCTCAGGGGGTGTGGAACACTGAAGCTTTCTTT. It yields the protein CASSPQGVWNTEAFF.

V is TRBV3-1 (or the pseudogene TRBV3-2) and J is TRBJ2-7; 9 bases match TRBD1. Looked up from germline, CDR1 is LGHDT and CDR2 is YNNKEL (reference sequence). CDR3 length equals 15 residues. V shed 4 bases, J shed 5 bases, and the junction held 9 bases outside the gene matches. CDR3: CASSRRDRVGNEQYF. The CDR3 nucleotides are TGTGCCAGCAGCCGAAGGGACAGGGTCGGTAACGAGCAGTACTTC.

The chain uses TRBV6-5 and TRBJ1-2; 7 nucleotides line up with TRBD1. CDR1 is MNHEY, CDR2 SVGAGI, per germline. V trimming: 2 bases; J trimming: 1 base; junction bases outside the gene matches: 4. The CDR3 totals 15 residues. The CDR3: CASSYQNRGNYGYTF. CDR3 coding DNA: TGTGCCAGCAGTTACCAAAACAGGGGTAACTATGGCTACACCTTC.

V is TRBV4-1 and J is TRBJ2-7; 9 bases are shared with TRBD2. Germline CDR1 reads MGHRA; CDR2 reads YSYEKL. The CDR3 sequence is 13 residues long. V dropped 7 bases and J dropped 6; count of bases not matched to a gene: 7. CDR3 amino acids: CASNSGSFGEQYF. CDR3 DNA: TGCGCCAGCAATAGCGGGAGCTTCGGCGAGCAGTACTTC.

The chain carries TRBV19 and TRBJ2-1, with D tentatively TRBD2 (5 bases). The CDR3 runs to 14 residues. The ends were cut back, 3 bases at V and 0 bases at J, with 6 bases in the middle. Germline V CDR1 and CDR2: LNHDA, SQIVND (reference sequence). CDR3 nucleotides: TGTGCCAGTAGTATGGGGAGCTCCTACAATGAGCAGTTCTTC. This gives the protein CASSMGSSYNEQFF.

The J gene is TRBJ2-3, the V gene TRBV18; 9 positions match TRBD2. Germline CDR1 reads KGHSH; CDR2 reads LQKENI. CDR3 length: 15 residues. J was trimmed by 0 bases and V by 5 bases; bases with no gene match: 3. CDR3 nucleotide sequence: TGTGCCAGCTCAGGGACTAGCCACAGCACAGATACGCAGTATTTT. Encoded protein: CASSGTSHSTDTQYF.

V and J are TRBV28 and TRBJ2-7; TRBD1 aligns across 9 bases. V was pared by 4 bases and J by 5 bases, with 6 bases of the junction left unmatched. Per the germline V gene, CDR1 is MDHEN and CDR2 is SYDVKM. The CDR3 covers 14 residues. CDR3 loop: CASSSGTGRNEQYF. The DNA for the CDR3 is TGTGCCAGCAGTTCCGGGACAGGGCGCAACGAGCAGTACTTC.

The J gene is TRBJ1-1, the V gene TRBV6-2 or TRBV6-3; D perhaps matches TRBD1 (6 bases). V dropped 5 bases and J dropped 5 bases, with 18 bases sitting between them. The CDR3 spans 15 residues. In germline, CDR1 is MNHEY, CDR2 SVGEGT. For the CDR3, the DNA is TGTGCCAGCAGTGGCAGGGGTGGAGGTTCGACTGAAGCTTTCTTT. It specifies CASSGRGGGSTEAFF.

This chain uses TRBV29-1 with TRBJ2-1, with TRBD1 identical over 8 bases. The CDR3 consists of 13 residues. The germline V gene encodes CDR1 SQVTM and CDR2 ANQGSEA. Trimming cost V 7 bases and J 9 bases; bases outside gene matches: 11. The CDR3 DNA is TGCAGCGCGCACCGGGACAGGAAGGGTGAGCAGTTCTTC. Residues: CSAHRDRKGEQFF.

This chain links TRBV11-2 with TRBJ2-3, with 10 positions matching TRBD1. Germline assignment: CDR1 SGHAT and CDR2 FQNNGV. V was clipped by 5 bases and J by 4 bases; unmatched bases: 6. CDR3 length: 15 amino acids. In DNA, the CDR3 is TGTGCCAGCAGCACCCGACAGGGGGCCTCAGATACGCAGTATTTT. As protein: CASSTRQGASDTQYF.

The chain joins TRBV27 to TRBJ1-5; D ambiguous. Germline V gene sequence: CDR1 MNHEY, CDR2 SMNVEV (reference sequence). The ends were cut back, 3 bases at V and 6 bases at J, with 6 bases in the middle. The CDR3 runs to 12 residues. The CDR3 is CASSFPSQPQHF. The CDR3 DNA sequence: TGTGCCAGCAGTTTCCCGAGTCAGCCCCAGCATTTT.

The chain joins TRBV4-2 to TRBJ1-1, with a possible D match to TRBD1 (6 bases). CDR3 size: 15 residues. Germline assignment: CDR1 LGHNA and CDR2 YNFKEQ. Trimming took 0 bases from V and 3 from J, leaving 11 bases between them. CDR3 region: CASSQDFNRDTEAFF. As DNA, the CDR3 is TGTGCCAGCAGCCAAGATTTTAACAGGGACACTGAAGCTTTCTTT.

This rearrangement joins TRBV29-1 to TRBJ1-2; tentative D call: TRBD1 (5 bases). V was trimmed by 6 bases and J by 6 bases, leaving 11 bases between them. The CDR3 loop spans 11 amino acids. Germline V gene sequence: CDR1 SQVTM, CDR2 ANQGSEA. CDR3 sequence (DNA): TGCAGCGTGACAGCCGATGATGGCTACACCTTC. Translated: CSVTADDGYTF.

The CDR3 here is CASSFKEDGELFF. Here the CDR3 DNA reads TGTGCCAGCAGTTTCAAGGAGGACGGGGAGCTGTTTTTT. The rearrangement links TRBV12-3 or TRBV12-4 to TRBJ2-2; a possible D gene is TRBD2 (5 bases). Trimming removed 3 bases from V and 7 bases from J, with 9 bases in between. The CDR3 has 13 residues.

J is TRBJ1-2 and V is TRBV19; possible D gene TRBD1, 6 bases. The length of the CDR3 is 16 residues. Looked up from germline, CDR1 is LNHDA and CDR2 is SQIVND (reference sequence). Trimming shortened V by 5 bases and J by 1 base, and 17 bases separated the two germline ends. Written as DNA, the CDR3 is TGTGCCAGTAGTTCAGGACAGACTTGGAATAACTATGGCTACACCTTC. This gives the protein CASSSGQTWNNYGYTF.

The genes are TRBV6-5 and TRBJ1-1; 7 bases align to TRBD1. This CDR3 region has 15 residues. The ends lost 5 bases at V and 0 bases at J; junction bases unmatched: 6. Germline V gives CDR1 MNHEY, CDR2 SVGAGI. The CDR3 nucleotides are TGTGCCAGCAGTCCCCGACAGGGTATGAACACTGAAGCTTTCTTT. Translating it yields CASSPRQGMNTEAFF.

This chain's CDR3 is CASSGTGTPYNEQFF. DNA of the CDR3: TGTGCCAGCAGCGGGACAGGGACCCCCTACAATGAGCAGTTCTTC. This chain joins TRBV9 and TRBJ2-1; 8 bases line up with TRBD1. The CDR3 contains 15 residues. Trimming took 3 bases from V and 2 from J; bases not matched to a gene: 4. Per germline, CDR1 SGDLS and CDR2 YYNGEE. The entire variable domain, with the rest obtained from reference TRBV9 and TRBJ2-1, is as follows: DSGVTQTPKHLITATGQRVTLRCSPRSGDLSVYWYQQSLDQGLQFLIQYYNGEERAKGNILERFSAQQFPDLHSELNLSSLELGDSALYFCASSGTGTPYNEQFFGPGTRLTVL.

This clone showed up just once. V and J are TRBV4-3 and TRBJ2-6; TRBD1 agrees at 10 bases. V lost 1 base and J lost 2; bases outside the gene matches: 8. CDR1 is LGHNA, CDR2 YSLEER, per germline. There are 19 residues in the CDR3. The CDR3 coding sequence is TGCGCCAGCAGCCAAGCCATGGACAGGGGGAATCCTGGGGCCAACGTCCTGACTTTC. Residues: CASSQAMDRGNPGANVLTF.

The rearrangement joins TRBV5-1 to TRBJ1-4, with D unresolved. Germline V gene data show CDR1 as SGHRS and CDR2 as YFSETQ. Trimming took off 2 bases at V and 5 bases at J, with 13 bases between the two ends. The CDR3 spans 15 residues. CDR3 sequence: CASSFERRENEKLFF. As DNA, the CDR3 is TGCGCCAGCAGCTTCGAACGACGGGAGAATGAAAAACTGTTTTTT. Drawing the rest from reference TRBV5-1 and TRBJ1-4, the complete variable domain is KAGVTQTPRYLIKTRGQQVTLSCSPISGHRSVSWYQQTPGQGLQFLFEYFSETQRNKGNFPGRFSGRQFSNSRSEMNVSTLELGDSALYLCASSFERRENEKLFFGSGTQLSVL.

This clone has a single count. The chain couples TRBV6-6 to TRBJ1-2; 8 bases match TRBD1. The V segment lost 6 bases and the J segment 3 bases; nucleotides outside the gene matches: 3. The CDR3 contains 13 residues. CDR1 and CDR2 from the germline V gene are MNHNY and SVGAGI (reference sequence). The CDR3 here is CASSLQGDYGYTF. CDR3 in DNA: TGTGCCAGCAGCCTACAGGGGGACTATGGCTACACCTTC.

The chain carries TRBV19 and TRBJ1-1; the D is unclear. This CDR3 region has 13 residues. Trimming stripped 8 bases from V and 0 bases from J, with 10 bases between. Germline V gene lookup returns CDR1 LNHDA and CDR2 SQIVND (reference sequence). The CDR3 coding sequence is TGTGCCAGTTCAAGCCAAATGAACACTGAAGCTTTCTTT. Translation: CASSSQMNTEAFF.

The V gene is TRBV5-6, the J gene TRBJ2-1, with 12 bases that match TRBD2. This CDR3 contains 16 residues. Germline-derived CDR1 and CDR2 are SGHDT and YYEEEE. The J segment lost 7 bases and the V segment lost 3 bases, leaving 8 bases of the junction unmatched. As DNA, the CDR3 is TGTGCCAGCAGCTCAGAACTAGCGGGAGGTTTTAATGAGCAGTTCTTC. It encodes CASSSELAGGFNEQFF.

For the CDR3, the DNA is TGTGCCAGCAGCGCCCCAACTAGCCGGAGCACAGATACGCAGTATTTT. Translating gives CASSAPTSRSTDTQYF. The chain has TRBV9 and TRBJ2-3; maybe TRBD2 (6 bases). V lost 3 bases and J lost 0, with 14 bases in between. The CDR3 runs 16 residues. Germline CDR1 reads SGDLS; CDR2 reads YYNGEE.

The chain combines TRBV24-1 with TRBJ2-6, with a weak D call TRBD1 (5 bases). V gave up 1 base and J gave up 2 bases, with 8 bases separating them. The CDR3 is made up of 16 amino acids. The germline V gene has CDR1 KGHDR and CDR2 SFDVKD. Written as DNA, the CDR3 is TGTGCCACCAGTGATTTCCCAGGGACTGGGGCCAACGTCCTGACTTTC. It codes for CATSDFPGTGANVLTF.

This clone was counted once. The V and J genes are TRBV28 and TRBJ2-7; possibly TRBD2 for D (6 bases). The V end was cut by 5 bases, the J end by 3 bases, with 20 bases between. The germline gives CDR1 MDHEN, CDR2 SYDVKM. This CDR3 region has 16 residues. The DNA for the CDR3 is TGTGCCAGCAGTACGACCCGGGACTTGGGGTTCTACGAGCAGTACTTC. It is translated as CASSTTRDLGFYEQYF.